These 30 T cell receptor beta chains were all obtained from the same sample, sequenced in a study of graft-versus-host responses after intestinal transplantation. No antigens are known for them. Some clones are missing from TCRdb's copy, which holds only in-frame ones; the method was immunoSEQ multiplex PCR. The sample has some 82,000 clones, over 75% seen once. This specimen consisted of unstimulated CD8+ T cells sorted from spleen or lymph node cells, obtained before transplant. Source of these receptors: a human donor who was the organ donor for an intestinal transplant.

This chain uses TRBV27 with TRBJ2-3, with D unclear. CDR3 length equals 13 residues. Looked up from germline, CDR1 is MNHEY and CDR2 is SMNVEV (reference sequence). V was shortened by 1 base and J by 1 base, with 3 bases between the two germline ends. The CDR3 sequence: CASSLYRTDTQYF. The DNA of the CDR3 is TGTGCCAGCAGTTTATACCGCACAGATACGCAGTATTTT.

The genes are TRBV25-1 and TRBJ2-7, with 12 bases fitting TRBD1. With V trimmed by 3 bases and J by 6 bases, 15 bases remained unmatched. Germline CDR1 reads MGHDK; CDR2 reads SYGVNS. This CDR3 spans 18 amino acids. The CDR3 DNA is TGTGCCAGCAGTGAGTTCTATTCTTCCGGGACAGGGGGCTCCGAGCAGTACTTC. Translating it yields CASSEFYSSGTGGSEQYF.

This chain uses TRBV25-1 with TRBJ1-1, with D maybe TRBD1 (6 bases). Germline V gene data show CDR1 as MGHDK and CDR2 as SYGVNS. V gave up 6 bases and J gave up 3 bases, with 14 bases separating them. The CDR3 contains 14 residues. This chain's CDR3 is CASRGGDPYTEAFF. Here the CDR3 DNA reads TGTGCCAGCAGAGGGGGAGACCCCTACACTGAAGCTTTCTTT.

The rearrangement joins TRBV5-1 to TRBJ2-3, with a possible D match to TRBD2 (6 bases). V was clipped by 5 bases and J by 0 bases, with 19 bases between them. Germline V CDR1 and CDR2: SGHRS, YFSETQ. The CDR3 spans 17 residues. The CDR3, as DNA: TGCGCCAGCAGTCCTTATCTTCGGGGGACCAGCACAGATACGCAGTATTTT. Protein: CASSPYLRGTSTDTQYF.

The V and J genes are TRBV7-9 and TRBJ1-4, with D tentatively TRBD1 (6 bases). CDR3 size: 16 residues. With 4 bases removed from V and 6 bases from J, the gap between germline ends came to 18 bases. Germline assignment: CDR1 SEHNR and CDR2 FQNEAQ (reference sequence). The CDR3 protein is CASSSSFPRGDEKLFF. The CDR3 DNA is TGTGCCAGCAGCTCGTCGTTTCCTAGGGGGGATGAAAAACTGTTTTTT.

The CDR3 coding sequence is TGCAGCGTTGTAATCAACACTGAAGCTTTCTTT. Translated: CSVVINTEAFF. The chain links TRBV29-1 to TRBJ1-1; D unresolved. V gave up 4 bases and J gave up 2 bases, with 5 bases separating them. This CDR3 has 11 residues. The germline CDR1 and CDR2 sequences are SQVTM and ANQGSEA.

The chain has TRBV5-1 and TRBJ2-7; 8 nucleotides line up with TRBD2. The V gene's germline CDR1 is SGHRS and CDR2 YFSETQ. The CDR3 has 15 residues. V lost 4 bases, J lost 3 bases, and 9 bases stayed unmatched. CDR3 DNA sequence: TGCGCCAGCAGCACTGACGTGGGACTAGTCTACGAGCAGTACTTC. Translated, it gives CASSTDVGLVYEQYF.

The chain has TRBV28 and TRBJ1-1; no firm D call. From germline, CDR1 is MDHEN and CDR2 SYDVKM. This CDR3 has 15 amino acids. Trimming cost V 1 base and J 0 bases, with 9 bases left between them. Here the CDR3 DNA reads TGTGCCAGCAGTTTATACACAGAAATGAACACTGAAGCTTTCTTT. It is translated as CASSLYTEMNTEAFF.

The V gene is TRBV19, the J gene TRBJ1-2; TRBD1 agrees at 7 bases. With 1 base clipped from V and 4 bases from J, the junction kept 3 bases outside the gene matches. Germline V CDR1 and CDR2: LNHDA, SQIVND (reference sequence). This CDR3 is built from 14 residues. Here the CDR3 reads CASSIGGQFYGYTF. The CDR3 DNA reads as TGTGCCAGTAGTATAGGGGGACAGTTCTATGGCTACACCTTC.

The V call is TRBV25-1, the J call TRBJ1-1; 11 bases align to TRBD1. The trim removed 4 bases at V and 4 bases at J, leaving 8 bases unmatched. The length of the CDR3 is 16 residues. Germline V CDR1 and CDR2: MGHDK, SYGVNS. CDR3 sequence: CASSGRTGGASTEAFF. For the CDR3, the DNA is TGTGCCAGCAGTGGCCGGACAGGGGGCGCAAGCACTGAAGCTTTCTTT.

This chain links TRBV27 with TRBJ2-7; 9 positions match TRBD1. The V gene end was trimmed by 6 bases and the J gene end by 3 bases; junction bases not matched to a gene: 6. This CDR3 spans 14 amino acids. Germline V lookup: CDR1 MNHEY, CDR2 SMNVEV (reference sequence). The CDR3: CASRSGTGFYEQYF. In nucleotides, the CDR3 is TGTGCCAGCAGGTCCGGGACAGGGTTCTACGAGCAGTACTTC.

The chain employs TRBV5-1 and TRBJ2-7; D possibly uses TRBD1 or TRBD2 (5 bases each). The CDR3 contains 14 residues. V was trimmed by 4 bases and J by 4 bases, leaving 15 bases between them. Germline V gene sequence: CDR1 SGHRS, CDR2 YFSETQ. CDR3 DNA: TGCGCCAGCAGCAGGGGAGACCAGGCTTACGAGCAGTACTTC. It translates to CASSRGDQAYEQYF.

Regarding this clone: One end of the junction is discordant with germline, which a read error may explain. V usage is TRBV7-9 and J usage is TRBJ2-7, with TRBD2 as a possible D gene (5 bases). CDR3 size: 15 residues. In germline, CDR1 is SEHNR, CDR2 FQNEAQ (reference sequence). The CDR3 region is CAGSLALSVGNEQYF. The CDR3 nucleotides are TGTGCCGGCAGCTTAGCGTTATCGGTGGGGAACGAGCAGTACTTC.

The rearrangement uses TRBV27 and TRBJ2-7; a possible D gene is TRBD2 (7 bases). The V end was cut by 5 bases, the J end by 3 bases, with 14 bases between. This CDR3 spans 14 amino acids. Germline-derived CDR1 and CDR2 are MNHEY and SMNVEV (reference sequence). In nucleotides, the CDR3 is TGTGCCAGCAGTGCGGGGGACACATACTACGAGCAGTACTTC. Translating gives CASSAGDTYYEQYF.

This clone was recorded a few times. The chain is built from TRBV4-1 and TRBJ1-2; the D gene is possibly TRBD1 (6 bases). Trimming removed 4 bases at V and 8 bases at J, with 14 bases between. From germline, CDR1 is MGHRA and CDR2 YSYEKL. The CDR3 consists of 13 residues. This CDR3 is CASSPTTGKGYTF. CDR3 bases: TGCGCCAGCAGCCCCACAACAGGGAAGGGCTACACCTTC.

The chain links TRBV6-1 to TRBJ2-7; D might be TRBD1 or TRBD2, each matching 5 bases. The germline V gene encodes CDR1 MNHNS and CDR2 SASEGT. V lost 7 bases and J 5 bases, leaving 18 bases between the germline ends. The CDR3 spans 14 residues. The CDR3: CASTDGTLWHEQYF. The CDR3 DNA reads TGTGCCAGCACTGACGGGACCCTCTGGCACGAGCAGTACTTC.

This chain connects TRBV9 to TRBJ1-2; TRBD1 aligns across 9 bases. Germline V lookup: CDR1 SGDLS, CDR2 YYNGEE. V gave up 3 bases and J gave up 6 bases; unmatched junction bases: 3. The CDR3 covers 13 residues. Here the CDR3 DNA reads TGTGCCAGCAGCGAGGGGACAGGGAATGGCTACACCTTC. Translated: CASSEGTGNGYTF.

The gene calls are TRBV7-9 and TRBJ1-1; D is possibly TRBD1 (5 bases). Germline CDR1 and CDR2: SEHNR and FQNEAQ (reference sequence). Trimming stripped 5 bases from V and 5 bases from J, with 18 bases between. The CDR3 sequence is 15 residues long. CDR3 DNA: TGTGCCAGCAGCCCCGGGAGTTGGGGGAGGACTGAAGCTTTCTTT. Amino acid sequence: CASSPGSWGRTEAFF. Variable domain in full (rest from reference TRBV7-9 and TRBJ1-1): DTGVSQNPRHKITKRGQNVTFRCDPISEHNRLYWYRQTLGQGPEFLTYFQNEAQLEKSRLLSDRFSAERPKGSFSTLEIQRTEQGDSAMYLCASSPGSWGRTEAFFGQGTRLTVV.

This clone was counted only a few times. The rearrangement links TRBV10-1 to TRBJ2-1; tentatively, D is TRBD1 or TRBD2 (5 bases each). There are 12 residues in the CDR3. V shed 10 bases and J shed 6 bases, with 13 bases lying between them. CDR1 WNHNN and CDR2 SYGVQD come from the germline V gene (reference sequence). CDR3 bases: TGCGCCACCGGGACCCCTGGCAATGAGCAGTTCTTC. This sequence encodes CATGTPGNEQFF.

V gene TRBV7-8 combines with J gene TRBJ2-1, with a tentative D call TRBD1 (5 bases). Trimming cost V 1 base and J 5 bases, with 12 bases left between them. Per germline, CDR1 SGHVS and CDR2 FQNEAQ. The CDR3 runs 15 residues. CDR3 nucleotide sequence: TGTGCCAGCAGCTTAGAGGGGAAAGGGAACAATGAGCAGTTCTTC. Translating it yields CASSLEGKGNNEQFF.

This sequence joins TRBV5-6 and TRBJ2-7; TRBD1 aligns across 9 bases. In germline, CDR1 is SGHDT, CDR2 YYEEEE. Losses at the gene ends were 4 bases for V and 3 bases for J; bases not matched to a gene: 8. The CDR3 is made up of 15 amino acids. Written as DNA, the CDR3 is TGTGCCAGCAGCCAGGACAGGGGTTTTTACTACGAGCAGTACTTC. Translation gives CASSQDRGFYYEQYF. The full variable domain, with the rest looked up from reference TRBV5-6 and TRBJ2-7, is DAGVTQSPTHLIKTRGQQVTLRCSPKSGHDTVSWYQQALGQGPQFIFQYYEEEERQRGNFPDRFSGHQFPNYSSELNVNALLLGDSALYLCASSQDRGFYYEQYFGPGTRLTVT.

This chain connects TRBV6-5 to TRBJ1-5; 10 bases match TRBD1. V lost 4 bases to trimming and J lost 0 bases; unmatched junction nucleotides: 3. This CDR3 is 16 amino acids long. The germline V gene has CDR1 MNHEY and CDR2 SVGAGI. The CDR3 nucleotides are TGTGCCAGCAGTTGGGACAGGGGCGATAGCAATCAGCCCCAGCATTTT. It yields the protein CASSWDRGDSNQPQHF.

The chain recombines TRBV4-2 with TRBJ2-1; no reliable D call. Germline CDR1 and CDR2: LGHNA and YNFKEQ. CDR3 length: 14 amino acids. V gave up 2 bases and J gave up 6 bases, with 11 bases separating them. The CDR3 DNA reads TGTGCCAGCAGCCAAAGGGTCAATTTCAATGAGCAGTTCTTC. Translated, it gives CASSQRVNFNEQFF.

The rearrangement joins TRBV7-9 to TRBJ2-7, with 11 nucleotides matching TRBD1. This CDR3 is built from 17 residues. Germline V gene data show CDR1 as SEHNR and CDR2 as FQNEAQ (reference sequence). Trimming took 5 bases from V and 1 from J; bases not matched to a gene: 10. The chain's CDR3 is CASSMSPGQGGSYEQYF. CDR3 DNA: TGTGCCAGCAGCATGTCCCCGGGACAGGGGGGTTCCTACGAGCAGTACTTC. Together with reference TRBV7-9 and TRBJ2-7, the CDR3 gives the full variable domain: DTGVSQNPRHKITKRGQNVTFRCDPISEHNRLYWYRQTLGQGPEFLTYFQNEAQLEKSRLLSDRFSAERPKGSFSTLEIQRTEQGDSAMYLCASSMSPGQGGSYEQYFGPGTRLTVT.

The V gene is TRBV7-8, the J gene TRBJ1-1, with 11 nucleotides matching TRBD1. The CDR3 extends over 15 amino acids. Looked up from germline, CDR1 is SGHVS and CDR2 is FQNEAQ. With V trimmed by 2 bases and J by 4 bases, 3 bases remained unmatched. CDR3 DNA sequence: TGTGCCAGCAGCTTATCGGGACAGGGGGGCACTGAAGCTTTCTTT. This sequence encodes CASSLSGQGGTEAFF.

V is TRBV13 and J is TRBJ2-1; TRBD2 is a possible D gene (6 bases). This CDR3 spans 18 amino acids. V lost 0 bases, J lost 8 bases, and 23 bases lay in between. The germline CDR1 and CDR2 sequences are PRHDT and FYEKMQ (reference sequence). This CDR3 is CASSLGEPSVSYGDEQFF. The CDR3 DNA reads as TGTGCCAGCAGCTTAGGAGAACCTAGCGTGAGCTACGGGGATGAGCAGTTCTTC. Full variable domain (outside the CDR3, taken from reference TRBV13 and TRBJ2-1): AAGVIQSPRHLIKEKRETATLKCYPIPRHDTVYWYQQGPGQDPQFLISFYEKMQSDKGSIPDRFSAQQFSDYHSELNMSSLELGDSALYFCASSLGEPSVSYGDEQFFGPGTRLTVL.

This chain links TRBV5-4 with TRBJ1-1; D gene uncertain. The CDR3 sequence is 12 residues long. Deletions cut 4 bases from V and 1 base from J, with 5 bases between. The V gene's germline CDR1 is SGHNT and CDR2 YYREEE (reference sequence). The CDR3 DNA reads TGTGCCAGCAGCCACTCGAACACTGAAGCTTTCTTT. Protein: CASSHSNTEAFF.

The genes are TRBV5-1 and TRBJ1-6; a possible D gene is TRBD1 (5 bases). Per germline, CDR1 SGHRS and CDR2 YFSETQ. V dropped 4 bases and J dropped 13 bases, with 15 bases sitting between them. This CDR3 is built from 13 residues. CDR3 protein: CASSPGGDFPLHF. The CDR3 DNA reads as TGCGCCAGCAGCCCCGGGGGAGATTTCCCCCTCCACTTT.

This chain uses TRBV9 with TRBJ2-3, with D possibly being TRBD2 (5 bases). The V end was cut by 2 bases, the J end by 4 bases, with 17 bases between. The CDR3 extends over 16 amino acids. The germline V gene encodes CDR1 SGDLS and CDR2 YYNGEE. CDR3 coding DNA: TGTGCCAGCAGCGTGTGGAACGGGGTTCCCCCAGATACGCAGTATTTT. Its translation: CASSVWNGVPPDTQYF. Together with reference TRBV9 and TRBJ2-3, the CDR3 gives the full variable domain: DSGVTQTPKHLITATGQRVTLRCSPRSGDLSVYWYQQSLDQGLQFLIQYYNGEERAKGNILERFSAQQFPDLHSELNLSSLELGDSALYFCASSVWNGVPPDTQYFGPGTRLTVL.

The CDR3 sequence is CASSPLAGGTYEQYF. Written as DNA, the CDR3 is TGTGCCAGCAGCCCATTAGCGGGGGGCACCTACGAGCAGTACTTC. The V gene is TRBV7-3, the J gene TRBJ2-7; 10 bases are shared with TRBD2. V was clipped by 5 bases and J by 2 bases; unmatched bases: 6. Germline loops: CDR1 SGHTA, CDR2 FQGTGA. The CDR3 consists of 15 residues.